This TCR beta chain originates from a study of blood T cell repertoires in COVID-19. This clone appeared a few times. Here immunoSEQ multiplex PCR was the method, and the copy in TCRdb shows in-frame clones only, minus some. Of roughly 120,000 clones detected, more than 70% appear once; the ten largest clones hold approximately 8%. The sequenced sample consisted of peripheral blood. The sequence came from a human donor in a cohort sampled during active COVID-19.

CDR3 bases: TGCGCCAGCAGCCTAGAGGACACTCTATTGTATTCACCCCTCCACTTT. Protein product: CASSLEDTLLYSPLHF. The V call is TRBV4-1, the J call TRBJ1-6; possible D gene TRBD1, 5 bases. Germline CDR1 is MGHRA and CDR2 is YSYEKL. Trimming stripped 4 bases from V and 8 bases from J, with 18 bases between. This CDR3 spans 16 amino acids.